This is a list of T cell receptor beta chains from one sample in a study of breast tumors, draining lymph nodes, adjacent tissues. TCRdb processed the multiplex PCR reads anew with MiXCR; each CDR3 protein has one entry. The sample has several thousand distinct CDR3 sequences, 40% to 55% seen once; the top ten hold approximately 14%. Input material: tumor-adjacent breast tissue. The receptors were sampled from a female donor with breast cancer. Some clones in this sample may be carry-over from other donors' samples. Each CDR3 is given without its conserved first and last residue. D genes are given only for firm matches.

d_call v_call cdr3_length cdr3_aa
. TRBV7-2 10 ASSSLTDTQY
. TRBV28 11 ASSGEFTDTQY
. TRBV5-1 10 ASSVGEYEQY
. TRBV9 13 ASSVSSASTDTQY
TRBD1 TRBV6-1 14 ASSEGTDRGNEKLF
TRBD2 TRBV20-1 14 SATRASGSGTDTQY
TRBD2 TRBV5-8 14 ASSFGTSGIHNEQF
. TRBV18 12 ASSPPRAGDTQY
. TRBV6-6 10 ATRKPGDEQY
. TRBV20-1 11 SAPEGVGEKLF